A selection of T cell receptor beta chains follows, all from one sample in a study of T cell responses to AZD1222 COVID-19 vaccine. Here immunoSEQ multiplex PCR was the method, and the copy in TCRdb shows in-frame clones only, minus some. The table has 150,000 to 200,000 clones, approximately 90% seen once. Sequences were derived from peripheral blood, sampled on day 0 of AZD1222 vaccination. The receptor set was obtained from an adult in good health. CDR3s include the opening cysteine and the closing phenylalanine or tryptophan. A D gene is named only where the DNA matches it firmly. Size values are once, few and many counts, or a class for expanded clones, and some rows have none.

TRBV7-2	TRBJ1-1	.	.	CASSLDKNTEAFF	TGTGCCAGCAGCTTAGATAAGAACACTGAAGCTTTCTTT
TRBV12-3/TRBV12-4	TRBJ2-1	.	.	CASSFEGGEQFF	TGTGCCAGCAGTTTCGAGGGGGGTGAGCAGTTCTTC
TRBV7-9	TRBJ2-7	.	.	CASSLAGRQSYEQYF	TGTGCCAGCAGCTTAGCTGGGCGGCAGTCTTACGAGCAGTACTTC
TRBV11-2	TRBJ1-5	.	TRBD1	CASGQGARKGPQHF	TGTGCCAGTGGACAGGGGGCGCGTAAAGGACCCCAGCATTTT
TRBV9	TRBJ2-7	once	.	CASSVDGRLGNEQYF	TGTGCCAGCAGCGTAGACGGAAGGCTAGGGAACGAGCAGTACTTC
TRBV5-4	TRBJ2-1	once	.	CASSAQSYEQFF	TGTGCCAGCAGCGCTCAGTCGTATGAGCAGTTCTTC
TRBV19	TRBJ2-2	once	.	CASSRFLGQGGPGELFF	TGTGCCAGTAGTCGATTTCTTGGACAGGGAGGGCCTGGGGAGCTGTTTTTT
TRBV10-2	TRBJ1-1	.	TRBD1	CASGLSGQGSLNTEAFF	TGCGCCAGCGGATTATCCGGACAGGGGAGCTTGAACACTGAAGCTTTCTTT
TRBV5-1	TRBJ1-4	.	TRBD1	CASSGTGGYEKLFF	TGCGCCAGCAGCGGGACAGGGGGCTATGAAAAACTGTTTTTT
TRBV7-2	TRBJ2-7	.	TRBD2	CASSYGLAGPSYEQYF	TGTGCCAGCAGCTACGGACTAGCGGGACCCTCCTACGAGCAGTACTTC
TRBV5-1	TRBJ2-1	.	.	CASSPGGGYYNEQFF	TGCGCCAGCAGCCCGGGGGGCGGTTACTACAATGAGCAGTTCTTC
TRBV27	TRBJ2-7	.	TRBD1	CASRQGTAQLGWIEQYF	TGTGCCAGCAGACAGGGGACAGCGCAGCTTGGGTGGATTGAGCAGTACTTC
TRBV9	TRBJ2-3	.	TRBD1	CASSVGRQGAADTQYF	TGTGCCAGCAGCGTGGGGCGGCAGGGGGCGGCAGATACGCAGTATTTT
TRBV28	TRBJ1-3	.	.	CASSLWDLSSGNTIYF	TGTGCCAGCAGTTTATGGGACCTAAGCTCTGGAAACACCATATATTTT
TRBV30	TRBJ1-1	.	.	CAWSGEIMNTEAFF	TGTGCCTGGAGTGGGGAGATTATGAACACTGAAGCTTTCTTT
TRBV11-2	TRBJ2-5	.	.	CASSETDYQETQYF	TGTGCCAGCAGCGAAACGGACTACCAAGAGACCCAGTACTTC
TRBV12-3/TRBV12-4	TRBJ2-1	.	.	CASSLARLDEQFF	TGTGCCAGCAGTTTAGCTCGACTAGACGAGCAGTTCTTC
TRBV28	TRBJ1-4	once	.	CASSSLISQLEKLFF	TGTGCCAGCAGTTCCCTTATCTCCCAACTTGAAAAACTGTTTTTT
TRBV7-2	TRBJ1-1	.	.	CASSLATGPEAFF	TGTGCCAGCAGCTTAGCAACAGGGCCTGAAGCTTTCTTT
TRBV7-9	TRBJ2-7	once	.	CASSLGSYYEQYF	TGTGCCAGCAGCTTGGGGAGTTACTACGAGCAGTACTTC
TRBV7-2	TRBJ2-7	.	.	CASSLTPYEQYF	TGTGCCAGCAGCTTAACCCCCTACGAGCAGTACTTC
TRBV18	TRBJ1-1	once	.	CASSPPNPGTEAFF	TGTGCCAGCTCACCACCGAACCCCGGGACTGAAGCTTTCTTT
TRBV29-1	TRBJ2-7	.	.	CSVESVTTYEQYF	TGCAGCGTTGAAAGTGTTACCACCTACGAGCAGTACTTC
TRBV7-6	TRBJ2-2	.	TRBD2	CASSRSSGRAPANTGELFF	TGTGCCAGCAGCCGGTCTAGCGGGAGGGCCCCCGCGAACACCGGGGAGCTGTTTTTT
TRBV6-1	TRBJ2-7	.	.	CASSEAGTEQYF	TGTGCCAGCAGTGAAGCTGGCACGGAGCAGTACTTC
TRBV5-8	TRBJ2-3	.	TRBD2	CASSFLRTSGREHSDTQYF	TGTGCCAGCAGCTTTTTGCGGACTAGCGGGAGGGAGCATTCAGATACGCAGTATTTT
TRBV25-1	TRBJ1-1	.	.	CASRVGTEAFF	TGTGCCAGCAGAGTAGGCACTGAAGCTTTCTTT
TRBV11-2	TRBJ2-7	.	TRBD2	CASSFGQAGGTYEQYF	TGTGCCAGCAGCTTCGGTCAGGCGGGGGGCACCTACGAGCAGTACTTC
TRBV6-1	TRBJ2-3	.	.	CASSDRGVGTDTQYF	TGTGCCAGCAGTGACCGGGGCGTCGGGACAGATACGCAGTATTTT
TRBV11-3	TRBJ1-1	once	.	CASSPREGTEAFF	TGTGCCAGCAGCCCCCGAGAGGGCACTGAAGCTTTCTTT
TRBV12-3/TRBV12-4	TRBJ1-5	.	.	CASTTGDQPQHF	TGTGCCAGCACCACGGGGGATCAGCCCCAGCATTTT
TRBV12-3/TRBV12-4	TRBJ1-4	.	.	CASSILGDKLFF	TGTGCCAGCAGTATCTTAGGGGACAAACTGTTTTTT
TRBV30	TRBJ2-2	.	.	CAWRRGSNTGELFF	TGTGCCTGGAGAAGGGGCTCGAACACCGGGGAGCTGTTTTTT
TRBV12-5	TRBJ2-5	.	.	CASGDDLGGLDETQYF	TGTGCTAGTGGTGATGACTTAGGGGGTTTAGATGAGACCCAGTACTTC
TRBV5-1	TRBJ2-3	.	.	CASSLEGRVSDTQYF	TGCGCCAGCAGCTTGGAGGGCAGGGTGTCAGATACGCAGTATTTT
TRBV20-1	TRBJ2-3	.	.	CSASLGSGPDTQYF	TGCAGTGCTAGTTTGGGGTCGGGACCAGATACGCAGTATTTT
TRBV19	TRBJ2-7	.	.	CASSPRAGYEQYF	TGTGCCAGTAGCCCCCGGGCCGGATACGAGCAGTACTTC
TRBV10-3	TRBJ1-1	.	TRBD1	CAIRGTGRAEAFF	TGTGCCATCCGGGGGACAGGGCGGGCTGAAGCTTTCTTT
TRBV6-6	TRBJ1-6	.	.	CATRDSLYNSPLHF	TGTGCCACCAGGGATTCCCTCTATAATTCACCCCTCCACTTT
TRBV27	TRBJ1-5	.	.	CASSLGSRQPQHF	TGTGCCAGCAGTTTGGGCAGCAGGCAGCCCCAGCATTTT
TRBV2	TRBJ2-1	.	.	CASKLLPGARDEQFF	TGTGCCAGCAAGCTACTGCCGGGGGCCCGCGATGAGCAGTTCTTC
TRBV4-1	TRBJ1-5	.	TRBD1	CASSDYRDSYSNQPQHF	TGCGCCAGCAGCGATTACCGGGACAGCTATAGCAATCAGCCCCAGCATTTT
TRBV2	TRBJ1-4	.	.	CASSPVGLRGEKLFF	TGTGCCAGCAGCCCGGTTGGTCTGAGGGGTGAAAAACTGTTTTTT
TRBV2	TRBJ2-1	once	TRBD1	CASSPTGGEQFF	TGTGCCAGCAGCCCCACAGGGGGAGAGCAGTTCTTC
TRBV7-2	TRBJ2-7	.	.	CASSSTAWGEQYF	TGTGCCAGCAGCTCGACGGCATGGGGGGAGCAGTACTTC
TRBV5-6	TRBJ2-1	.	TRBD2	CASEGTSGSTEQFF	TGTGCCAGCGAGGGGACTAGCGGGAGTACTGAGCAGTTCTTC
TRBV5-5	TRBJ2-5	.	TRBD2	CASSLASGLAGAETQYF	TGTGCCAGCAGCTTGGCCTCAGGACTAGCGGGGGCGGAGACCCAGTACTTC
TRBV7-9	TRBJ1-1	.	.	CASSLGPGVDTEAFF	TGTGCCAGCAGCCTAGGCCCCGGGGTGGACACTGAAGCTTTCTTT
TRBV6-6	TRBJ1-5	once	.	CASSYSNGGTHQPQHF	TGTGCCAGCAGTTACAGCAACGGGGGGACTCATCAGCCCCAGCATTTT
TRBV28	TRBJ1-5	once	.	CATQPGLPYSNQPQHF	TGTGCCACCCAACCGGGACTCCCATATAGCAATCAGCCCCAGCATTTT
TRBV6-5	TRBJ1-1	.	.	CASSGLRKMNTEAFF	TGTGCCAGCAGCGGACTTAGGAAGATGAACACTGAAGCTTTCTTT
TRBV4-1	TRBJ1-2	.	.	CASSQAQEVSGYTF	TGCGCCAGCAGCCAAGCCCAGGAGGTTTCGGGCTACACCTTC
TRBV5-8	TRBJ1-1	.	.	CASSLGYTEAFF	TGTGCCAGCAGCCTGGGGTACACTGAAGCTTTCTTT
TRBV12-1	TRBJ1-1	.	.	CASSPGGLNTEAFF	TGTGCCAGCAGCCCAGGAGGGTTGAACACTGAAGCTTTCTTT
TRBV2	TRBJ1-4	.	TRBD1	CASSQWGQGGKLFF	TGTGCCAGCAGCCAGTGGGGACAGGGCGGAAAACTGTTTTTT
TRBV18	TRBJ2-1	.	.	CASSTRGERYNEQFF	TGTGCCAGCTCAACCAGGGGAGAGCGCTACAATGAGCAGTTCTTC
TRBV18	TRBJ1-2	.	.	CASSPGRANYGYTF	TGTGCCAGCTCACCAGGGAGAGCTAACTATGGCTACACCTTC
TRBV19	TRBJ2-1	.	.	CASSMWGYAEFF	TGTGCCAGTAGTATGTGGGGGTACGCGGAGTTCTTC
TRBV5-1	TRBJ1-2	.	TRBD1	CASSLGPGQGNYGYTF	TGCGCCAGCAGCTTGGGGCCGGGACAGGGCAATTATGGCTACACCTTC